The clone carrying this TCR beta chain was counted once. The data stem from a study of CD8+CD57+ T cells in acquired aplastic anemia. The TCR beta profiling, which covered VDJ combination and CDR3 sequence, was carried out using genomic DNA as the template. Via MiXCR, TCRdb re-called the reads, giving one row per CDR3 protein. The data show just over 400,000 distinct CDR3 sequences, with 55% to 75% seen just once and 4% held by the top ten. The source of this sequence is a human donor in good health, serving as a control. Material: sorted CD4+, CD8+, or CD8+CD57+ T cells (not recorded which) from PBMCs.

For the CDR3, the DNA is TGTGCCAGTACCTATCGGTGGGGGAAGAGCAATCAGCCCCAGCATTTT. Amino acid sequence: CASTYRWGKSNQPQHF. This chain connects TRBV19 to TRBJ1-5; D perhaps matches TRBD1 (5 bases). V was trimmed by 7 bases and J by 1 base, leaving 17 bases between them. The CDR3 spans 16 residues. From germline, CDR1 is LNHDA and CDR2 SQIVND (reference sequence).